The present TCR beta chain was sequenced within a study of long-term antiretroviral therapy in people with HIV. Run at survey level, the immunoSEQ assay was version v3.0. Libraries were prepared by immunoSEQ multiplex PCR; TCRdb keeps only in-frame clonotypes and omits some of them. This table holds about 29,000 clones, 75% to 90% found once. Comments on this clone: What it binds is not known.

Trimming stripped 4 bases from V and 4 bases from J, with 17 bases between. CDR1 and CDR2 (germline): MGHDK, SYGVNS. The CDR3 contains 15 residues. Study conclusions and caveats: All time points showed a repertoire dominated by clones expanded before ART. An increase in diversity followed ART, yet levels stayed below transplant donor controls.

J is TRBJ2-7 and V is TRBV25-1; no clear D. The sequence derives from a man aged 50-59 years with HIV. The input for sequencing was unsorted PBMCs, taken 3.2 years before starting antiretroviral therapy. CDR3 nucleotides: TGTGCCAGCAGTGTCCCCGGGCCACTCTCTTACGAGCAGTACTTC. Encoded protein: CASSVPGPLSYEQYF.